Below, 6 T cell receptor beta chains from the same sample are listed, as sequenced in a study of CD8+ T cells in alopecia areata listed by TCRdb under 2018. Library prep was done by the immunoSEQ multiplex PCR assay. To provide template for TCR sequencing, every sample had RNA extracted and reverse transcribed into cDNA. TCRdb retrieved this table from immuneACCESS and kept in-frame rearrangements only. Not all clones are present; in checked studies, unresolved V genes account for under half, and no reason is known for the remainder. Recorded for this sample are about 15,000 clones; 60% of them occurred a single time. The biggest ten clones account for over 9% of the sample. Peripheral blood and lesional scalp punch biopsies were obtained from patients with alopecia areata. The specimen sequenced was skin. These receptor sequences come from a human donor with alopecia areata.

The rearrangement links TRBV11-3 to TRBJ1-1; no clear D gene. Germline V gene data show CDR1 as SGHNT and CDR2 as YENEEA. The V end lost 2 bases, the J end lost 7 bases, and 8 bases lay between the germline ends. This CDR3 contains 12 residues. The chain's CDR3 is CASSLRASEAFF. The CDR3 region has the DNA TGTGCCAGCAGCTTAAGGGCCAGTGAAGCTTTCTTT.

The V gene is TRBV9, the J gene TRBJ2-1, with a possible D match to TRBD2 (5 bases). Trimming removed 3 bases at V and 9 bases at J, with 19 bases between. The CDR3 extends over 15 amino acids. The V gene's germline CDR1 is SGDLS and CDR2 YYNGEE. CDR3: CASSGPGIPRSEQFF. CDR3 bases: TGTGCCAGCAGCGGACCCGGGATCCCTCGATCTGAGCAGTTCTTC. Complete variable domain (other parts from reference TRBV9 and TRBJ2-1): DSGVTQTPKHLITATGQRVTLRCSPRSGDLSVYWYQQSLDQGLQFLIQYYNGEERAKGNILERFSAQQFPDLHSELNLSSLELGDSALYFCASSGPGIPRSEQFFGPGTRLTVL.

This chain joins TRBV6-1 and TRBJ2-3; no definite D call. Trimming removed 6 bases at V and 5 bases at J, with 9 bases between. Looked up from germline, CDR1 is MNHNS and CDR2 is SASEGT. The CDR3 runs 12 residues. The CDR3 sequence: CASSSVLDTQYF. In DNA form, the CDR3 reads TGTGCCAGCAGCTCGGTATTAGATACGCAGTATTTT.

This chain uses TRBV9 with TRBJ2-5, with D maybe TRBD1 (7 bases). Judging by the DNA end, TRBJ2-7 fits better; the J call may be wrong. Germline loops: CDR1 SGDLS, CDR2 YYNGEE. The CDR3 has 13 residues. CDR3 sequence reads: CASGGTESYEQYF. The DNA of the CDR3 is TGTGCCAGCGGCGGGACAGAGTCCTACGAGCAGTACTTC.

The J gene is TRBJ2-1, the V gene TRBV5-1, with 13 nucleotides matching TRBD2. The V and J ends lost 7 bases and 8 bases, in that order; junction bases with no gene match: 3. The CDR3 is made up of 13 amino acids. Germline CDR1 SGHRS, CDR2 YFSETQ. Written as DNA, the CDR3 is TGCGCCAGCCGACTAGCGGGAGGTTATGAGCAGTTCTTC. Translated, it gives CASRLAGGYEQFF.

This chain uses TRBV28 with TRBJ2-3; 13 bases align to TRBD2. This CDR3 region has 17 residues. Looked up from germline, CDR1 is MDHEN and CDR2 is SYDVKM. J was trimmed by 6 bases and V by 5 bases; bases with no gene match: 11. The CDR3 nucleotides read TGTGCCAGCAGTCCAGTGACTAGCGGGAGGCCTTGGGATACGCAGTATTTT. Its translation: CASSPVTSGRPWDTQYF.